This TCR beta chain was sequenced in a study of blood T cell repertoires in COVID-19. Study details: Samples representing acute and convalescent COVID-19 were sourced from the United States, Italy and Spain.

The V and J ends lost 6 bases and 3 bases respectively, with 16 bases between them. Germline V gene lookup returns CDR1 MNHEY and CDR2 SVGEGT. The CDR3 runs 15 residues. The data were produced by immunoSEQ multiplex PCR, yet TCRdb's version contains in-frame clones alone and is incomplete. The repertoire holds a few hundred thousand clones, with 90% as singletons. The rearrangement links TRBV6-2 or TRBV6-3 to TRBJ2-3; D possibly corresponds to TRBD2 (6 bases). Sequencing was performed on peripheral blood. This receptor was obtained from a woman aged 55 to 70 with COVID-19, enrolled during active disease. CDR3 nucleotides: TGTGCCAGCAGCTCGGGACTCTGGGCAACAGATACGCAGTATTTT. Its translation: CASSSGLWATDTQYF.